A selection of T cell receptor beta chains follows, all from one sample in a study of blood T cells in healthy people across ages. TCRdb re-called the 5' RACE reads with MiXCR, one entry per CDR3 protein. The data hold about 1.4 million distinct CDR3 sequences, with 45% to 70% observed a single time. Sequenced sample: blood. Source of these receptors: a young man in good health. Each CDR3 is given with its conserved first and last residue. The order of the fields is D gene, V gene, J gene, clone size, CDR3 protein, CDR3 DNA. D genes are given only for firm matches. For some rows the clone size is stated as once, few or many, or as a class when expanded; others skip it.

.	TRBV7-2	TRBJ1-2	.	CASSLGGLRDHGYTF	TGTGCCAGCAGCTTAGGGGGGCTCCGGGATCATGGCTACACCTTC
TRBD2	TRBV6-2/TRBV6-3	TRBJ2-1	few	CASSNPSGSKYNEQFF	TGTGCCAGCAGCAACCCTAGCGGGAGTAAATACAATGAGCAGTTCTTC
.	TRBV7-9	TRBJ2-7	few	CASNLGHEVSYEQYF	TGTGCCAGCAACCTGGGACACGAGGTTTCCTACGAGCAGTACTTC
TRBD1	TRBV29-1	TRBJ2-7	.	CSVERQGVGYEQYF	TGCAGCGTTGAAAGGCAGGGGGTCGGCTACGAGCAGTACTTC
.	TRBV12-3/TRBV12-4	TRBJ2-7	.	CASRPRGGAEQYF	TGTGCCAGCAGGCCAAGGGGGGGGGCGGAGCAGTACTTC
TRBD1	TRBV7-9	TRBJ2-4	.	CASSPDRGQLKNIQYF	TGTGCCAGCAGCCCGGATAGGGGGCAGTTAAAAAACATTCAGTACTTC
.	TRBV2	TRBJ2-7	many	CASSVQRSSYEQYF	TGTGCCAGCAGTGTGCAGCGGAGCTCCTACGAGCAGTACTTC
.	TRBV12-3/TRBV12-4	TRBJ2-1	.	CASTPQAAHEQFF	TGTGCCAGCACCCCGCAGGCGGCCCATGAGCAGTTCTTC
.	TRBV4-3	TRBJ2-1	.	CASSQVLQRLYNEQFF	TGCGCCAGCAGCCAGGTATTACAGAGACTATACAATGAGCAGTTCTTC
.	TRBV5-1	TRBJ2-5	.	CASSTFGGQETQYF	TGCGCCAGCAGCACGTTTGGCGGACAAGAGACCCAGTACTTC
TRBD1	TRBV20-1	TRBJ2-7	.	CSAKQTGTYEQYF	TGCAGTGCTAAACAGACAGGGACCTACGAGCAGTACTTC
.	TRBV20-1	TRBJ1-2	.	CSASRGVANYGYTF	TGCAGTGCTAGTAGGGGAGTAGCTAACTATGGCTACACCTTC
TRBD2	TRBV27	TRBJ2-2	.	CASSLNGGGATGELFF	TGTGCCAGCAGTTTAAATGGCGGGGGGGCCACCGGGGAGCTGTTTTTT
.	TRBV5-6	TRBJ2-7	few	CASSLSFRAGTNEQYF	TGTGCCAGCAGCTTGTCTTTTCGGGCAGGGACGAACGAGCAGTACTTC
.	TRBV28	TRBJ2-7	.	CANTNIRGYEQYF	TGTGCCAACACCAACATTAGGGGCTACGAGCAGTACTTC
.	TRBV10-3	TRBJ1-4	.	CAISESLQVNEKLFF	TGTGCCATCAGTGAGTCGTTACAGGTCAATGAAAAACTGTTTTTT
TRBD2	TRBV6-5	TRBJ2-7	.	CASSEGLAGSAKQYF	TGTGCCAGCAGTGAGGGACTAGCGGGGAGTGCTAAGCAGTACTTC
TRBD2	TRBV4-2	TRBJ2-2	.	CASSKEPSGGTLDTGELFF	TGTGCCAGCAGCAAAGAGCCTAGCGGGGGGACCCTTGACACCGGGGAGCTGTTTTTT
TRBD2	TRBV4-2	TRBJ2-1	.	CASSPRDGLAAYNEQFF	TGTGCCAGCAGCCCTAGGGACGGACTAGCCGCCTACAATGAGCAGTTCTTC